Following are 32 T cell receptor beta chains from one sample sequenced in a study of spatial heterogeneity in lung cancer. Antigens of these TCRs are unknown. Study-wide results and caveats: The number of expanded tumor alpha and beta chains correlated with mutation number.

TCRdb fed the 5' RACE reads into MiXCR, producing one record per CDR3 protein. The profile shows about 10,000 distinct CDR3 sequences, approximately 53% of them singletons. Time point in this sample: sample taken at primary tumor resection. Here the sequenced sample was lung tumor tissue, taken at surgery. The receptors were gathered from a female donor with early-stage non-small cell lung cancer.

This clonotype was recorded once. A library prepared for alpha chains yielded this beta chain as an off-target read; its size is of little meaning. This chain joins TRBV7-9 and TRBJ1-2; D gene ambiguous. The CDR3 has 15 amino acids. Looked up from germline, CDR1 is SEHNR and CDR2 is FQNEAQ (reference sequence). The V end was cut by 5 bases, the J end by 6 bases, with 19 bases between. The CDR3 DNA follows: TGTGCCAGCAGCCAGACCCGACGGACCTCTGATGGCTACACCTTC. Encoded protein: CASSQTRRTSDGYTF.

This clonotype has more than one count but fewer than ten. This beta chain is an off-target read within a library intended for alpha chains, so its frequency means little. The chain employs TRBV7-6 and TRBJ2-7, with 8 bases matching TRBD1. From germline, CDR1 is SGHVS and CDR2 FNYEAQ. Trimming took 4 bases from V and 4 from J; bases not matched to a gene: 9. This CDR3 has 15 amino acids. In DNA, the CDR3 is TGTGCCAGCAGCTCCTCCCCCGGACAGGGTTACGAGCAGTACTTC. This sequence encodes CASSSSPGQGYEQYF.

This clonotype was seen a few times. Little can be read into the size of this beta chain, an off-target read in a library designed for alpha chains. CDR3 DNA sequence: TGTGCCAGCAGTTCCAGGCAAGCGAACACCGGGGAGCTGTTTTTT. Amino acid sequence: CASSSRQANTGELFF. The rearrangement joins TRBV12-3 or TRBV12-4 to TRBJ2-2; no definite D call. Trimming removed 4 bases from V and 0 bases from J, with 9 bases in between. There are 15 residues in the CDR3.

As concerns this clonotype: The library was designed around alpha chains, so this beta chain is a stray read whose abundance carries little weight. The chain employs TRBV7-9 and TRBJ2-5; 8 bases map to TRBD1. Looked up from germline, CDR1 is SEHNR and CDR2 is FQNEAQ (reference sequence). This CDR3 spans 14 amino acids. Trimming at V came to 4 bases and at J to 2 bases, leaving 3 bases not matched to a gene. CDR3 protein: CASSSDREQETQYF. Written as DNA, the CDR3 is TGTGCCAGCAGCTCGGACAGGGAGCAAGAGACCCAGTACTTC. The whole variable domain, remainder taken from reference TRBV7-9 and TRBJ2-5, is DTGVSQNPRHKITKRGQNVTFRCDPISEHNRLYWYRQTLGQGPEFLTYFQNEAQLEKSRLLSDRFSAERPKGSFSTLEIQRTEQGDSAMYLCASSSDREQETQYFGPGTRLLVL.

Remarks on this clonotype: The library was prepared for alpha chains; this beta chain is a stray read, so its frequency means little. The chain uses TRBV29-1 and TRBJ1-4; D remains ambiguous. The CDR3 length is 12 residues. Trimming stripped 7 bases from V and 4 bases from J, with 10 bases between. Per the germline V gene, CDR1 is SQVTM and CDR2 is ANQGSEA. The CDR3 here is CSAGVLNEKLFF. DNA of the CDR3: TGCAGCGCCGGGGTTCTTAATGAAAAACTGTTTTTT.

This clonotype was detected only a few times. With the library built for alpha chains, this beta chain is off target and its frequency is not meaningful. The chain couples TRBV19 to TRBJ1-2; D unresolved. V gave up 6 bases and J gave up 2 bases, with 16 bases separating them. Germline V gene lookup returns CDR1 LNHDA and CDR2 SQIVND (reference sequence). This CDR3 region has 15 residues. The CDR3, as DNA: TGTGCCAGTAGATTCGACGACATCCTCAACTATGGCTACACCTTC. It encodes CASRFDDILNYGYTF.

Points on this clonotype: A library made for alpha chains picked up this beta chain off target, so its size means little. The V call is TRBV29-1, the J call TRBJ2-5; TRBD2 might be the D (5 bases). Trimming removed 1 base from V and 1 base from J, with 16 bases in between. Germline V gene lookup returns CDR1 SQVTM and CDR2 ANQGSEA. There are 16 residues in the CDR3. The CDR3 DNA sequence: TGCAGCGTTGAAGGGCGAGGGAGTGAACCCCAAGAGACCCAGTACTTC. It codes for CSVEGRGSEPQETQYF.

About this clonotype itself: This beta chain is off target for a library built for alpha chains, so its abundance means little. The chain employs TRBV3-1 and TRBJ1-1, with TRBD1 as a possible D gene (5 bases). The CDR3 has 14 amino acids. Germline CDR1 LGHDT, CDR2 YNNKEL (reference sequence). Trimming took 4 bases from V and 0 from J, leaving 9 bases between them. In nucleotides, the CDR3 is TGTGCCAGCAGCCCGCTGGGGGTGAACACTGAAGCTTTCTTT. As protein: CASSPLGVNTEAFF.

This clonotype was detected a few times. Found in a library prepared for alpha chains, this beta chain is an off-target read, and its abundance has little meaning. This sequence joins TRBV3-1 and TRBJ2-4, with a possible D match to TRBD2 (5 bases). Germline CDR1 reads LGHDT; CDR2 reads YNNKEL (reference sequence). This CDR3 is 15 amino acids long. V was clipped by 3 bases and J by 7 bases, with 16 bases between them. The CDR3 loop reads CASSHGRERYNIQYF. CDR3 sequence (DNA): TGTGCCAGCAGCCATGGTAGGGAGAGATATAACATTCAGTACTTC.

In regard to this clonotype: For a library built for alpha chains, this beta chain is a stray read; little rests on its size. The chain has TRBV6-6 and TRBJ2-7; 7 bases agree with TRBD2. Germline CDR1 is MNHNY and CDR2 is SVGAGI (reference sequence). The CDR3 totals 16 residues. The ends lost 5 bases at V and 0 bases at J; junction bases unmatched: 10. CDR3 bases: TGTGCCAGCAGTCGACTAGCCCGCGGCGCCTCCTACGAGCAGTACTTC. Its translation is CASSRLARGASYEQYF.

As to this clonotype: This beta chain is off target for a library built for alpha chains, so its abundance means little. The J gene is TRBJ2-3, the V gene TRBV7-8; TRBD1 matches 7 bases. Losses at the gene ends were 7 bases for V and 2 bases for J; bases not matched to a gene: 3. The germline V gene encodes CDR1 SGHVS and CDR2 FQNEAQ. CDR3 length equals 13 residues. The CDR3 DNA is TGTGCCAGCACTGACAGGGTCACAGATACGCAGTATTTT. It yields the protein CASTDRVTDTQYF.

In regard to this clonotype: Since the library was made to target alpha chains, this beta chain is a stray read and its abundance is not meaningful. The chain has TRBV12-3 or TRBV12-4 and TRBJ2-5; TRBD2 matches 11 bases. The CDR3 consists of 17 residues. With V trimmed by 5 bases and J by 7 bases, 15 bases remained unmatched. The CDR3 reads CASSERLAGSPYPTQYF. The CDR3 region has the DNA TGTGCCAGCAGTGAAAGACTAGCGGGGAGCCCTTACCCGACCCAGTACTTC.

A single count supports this clonotype. With the library built for alpha chains, this beta chain is off target and its frequency is not meaningful. The chain links TRBV30 to TRBJ2-7; the D is unclear. This CDR3 comprises 13 residues. V lost 2 bases and J lost 5, with 13 bases in between. CDR1 and CDR2 from the germline V gene are GTSNPN and SVGIG (reference sequence). The CDR3 bases are TGTGCCTGGAGTCCGGGCGTAAGCCACGAGCAGTACTTC. Protein sequence: CAWSPGVSHEQYF.

A remark on this clonotype: This beta chain represents an off-target read in a library built for alpha chains; its size is of limited meaning. The chain carries TRBV5-5 and TRBJ2-7, with 7 bases matching TRBD1. Germline V CDR1 and CDR2: SGHKS, YYEKEE (reference sequence). This CDR3 contains 13 residues. Germline trimming cut 7 bases from V and 3 bases from J; bases unmatched to any gene: 7. CDR3 nucleotide sequence: TGTGCCAGCGCGAGGGGGCGGTTCTACGAGCAGTACTTC. Amino acids: CASARGRFYEQYF.

Comments on this clonotype: In a library made to pick up alpha chains, this beta chain is a stray read with a size that means little. The chain recombines TRBV6-2 or TRBV6-3 with TRBJ1-1, with D unresolved. The CDR3 runs 14 residues. From germline, CDR1 is MNHEY and CDR2 SVGEGT. The V gene lost 7 bases and the J gene lost 0 bases, with 12 bases spanning the gap. The CDR3 protein is CASNDQTVNTEAFF. CDR3 nucleotides: TGTGCCAGCAACGACCAGACGGTGAACACTGAAGCTTTCTTT.

As for this clonotype: This beta chain is an off-target read within a library intended for alpha chains, so its frequency means little. This sequence joins TRBV20-1 and TRBJ1-1, with TRBD1 as a possible D gene (5 bases). This CDR3 comprises 13 residues. Germline CDR1 and CDR2: DFQATT and SNEGSKA (reference sequence). Trimming removed 6 bases at V and 7 bases at J, with 18 bases between. The CDR3 DNA follows: TGCAGTGCCCCTCGGGGCCACGGTGGTGAAGCTTTCTTT. Its protein product is CSAPRGHGGEAFF.

This clonotype appeared a few times. This beta chain represents an off-target read in a library built for alpha chains; its size is of limited meaning. J is TRBJ1-1 and V is TRBV12-3 or TRBV12-4; D not resolved. Trimming removed 7 bases from V and 0 bases from J, with 12 bases in between. CDR3 length: 14 amino acids. In DNA, the CDR3 is TGTGCCAGCACCACGGTCGGTATGAACACTGAAGCTTTCTTT. Translating it yields CASTTVGMNTEAFF.

With regard to this clonotype: Little can be read into the size of this beta chain, an off-target read in a library designed for alpha chains. The V gene is TRBV12-3 or TRBV12-4, the J gene TRBJ2-3, with 10 bases matching TRBD2. CDR3 size: 15 residues. J lost 8 bases, V lost 6 bases, and 11 bases had no gene match. In DNA form, the CDR3 reads TGTGCCAGCAGCCTAGGGCTAGCGGGGGTAACTACGCAGTATTTT. Its protein is CASSLGLAGVTTQYF.

To note about this clonotype: This beta chain was picked up by a library intended for alpha chains and is off target, so its count carries little meaning. This sequence joins TRBV5-1 and TRBJ1-2; the D gene is possibly TRBD1 (5 bases). Per the germline V gene, CDR1 is SGHRS and CDR2 is YFSETQ. V was clipped by 1 base and J by 6 bases, with 25 bases between them. CDR3 length equals 18 residues. The CDR3 spells CASSLKWLAGTPSHGYTF. CDR3 DNA: TGCGCCAGCAGCTTGAAATGGCTAGCGGGGACGCCAAGCCATGGCTACACCTTC.

A word on this clonotype: The library was built for alpha chains, so this beta chain is an off-target read and its size means little. The rearrangement joins TRBV30 to TRBJ2-3; D gene uncertain. The CDR3 is made up of 14 amino acids. Germline assignment: CDR1 GTSNPN and CDR2 SVGIG (reference sequence). Trimming left V 2 bases short and J 3 bases short, with 12 bases between. CDR3 sequence: CAWSPTLGTDTQYF. The CDR3 DNA reads TGTGCCTGGAGTCCGACCCTGGGAACAGATACGCAGTATTTT. The entire variable domain, with the rest obtained from reference TRBV30 and TRBJ2-3, is as follows: SQTIHQWPATLVQPVGSPLSLECTVEGTSNPNLYWYRQAAGRGLQLLFYSVGIGQISSEVPQNLSASRPQDRQFILSSKKLLLSDSGFYLCAWSPTLGTDTQYFGPGTRLTVL.

For this clonotype: Being off target in a library aimed at alpha chains, this beta chain has a size of little meaning. The gene calls are TRBV2 and TRBJ1-5, with TRBD1 identical over 7 bases. This CDR3 has 14 residues. CDR1 is SNHLY, CDR2 FYNNEI, per germline. V gave up 5 bases and J gave up 4 bases; unmatched junction bases: 5. This CDR3 is CASSQGQPNQPQHF. Written as DNA, the CDR3 is TGTGCCAGCAGTCAGGGACAGCCAAATCAGCCCCAGCATTTT.

Notes on this clonotype: In a library made to pick up alpha chains, this beta chain is a stray read with a size that means little. V is TRBV5-4 and J is TRBJ2-4; 9 positions match TRBD1. The germline CDR1 and CDR2 sequences are SGHNT and YYREEE (reference sequence). The CDR3 runs to 16 residues. V lost 0 bases and J lost 3; bases outside the gene matches: 4. CDR3 sequence: CASSLGDRAGKNIQYF. The CDR3 coding sequence is TGTGCCAGCAGCTTGGGGGACAGGGCAGGCAAAAACATTCAGTACTTC.

On this clonotype: This beta chain is a stray read from a library made for alpha chains; its abundance is not meaningful. The chain carries TRBV6-1 and TRBJ2-1; tentative D call: TRBD2 (7 bases). V lost 3 bases, J lost 4 bases, and 13 bases lay in between. The CDR3 runs 15 residues. The germline gives CDR1 MNHNS, CDR2 SASEGT. CDR3 sequence (DNA): TGTGCCAGCAGTGATCGGGGGGCTTCATACAATGAGCAGTTCTTC. Amino acid sequence: CASSDRGASYNEQFF.

About this clonotype: This beta chain slipped into a library made for alpha chains as a stray read, so its size is not meaningful. The chain is built from TRBV18 and TRBJ1-3; D is unresolved. With 3 bases removed from V and 5 bases from J, the gap between germline ends came to 14 bases. From germline, CDR1 is KGHSH and CDR2 LQKENI. The CDR3 runs 15 residues. As DNA, the CDR3 is TGTGCCAGCTCACCGACGGACCGGGCTAGAAACACCATATATTTT. This sequence encodes CASSPTDRARNTIYF.

With respect to this clonotype: A library made for alpha chains picked up this beta chain off target, so its size means little. The rearrangement links TRBV29-1 to TRBJ2-6; D gene uncertain. The germline V gene encodes CDR1 SQVTM and CDR2 ANQGSEA. The V end was cut by 3 bases, the J end by 1 base, with 4 bases between. The CDR3 contains 13 residues. CDR3 coding DNA: TGCAGCGTTGAGGTTTCTGGGGCCAACGTCCTGACTTTC. Its translation is CSVEVSGANVLTF.

This clonotype was found a few times. For a library built for alpha chains, this beta chain is a stray read; little rests on its size. This chain uses TRBV4-2 with TRBJ2-3; 8 nucleotides agree with TRBD1. Germline-derived CDR1 and CDR2 are LGHNA and YNFKEQ. The J segment lost 5 bases and the V segment lost 2 bases, leaving 6 bases of the junction unmatched. The CDR3 contains 15 residues. The CDR3 loop reads CASSQSPTGEDTQYF. In DNA, the CDR3 is TGTGCCAGCAGCCAAAGCCCGACAGGGGAAGATACGCAGTATTTT.

This clonotype is termed medium-sized. Within a library made for alpha chains, this beta chain is off target, and its count is uninformative. This rearrangement joins TRBV12-3 or TRBV12-4 to TRBJ1-2; TRBD1 matches 8 bases. The trim removed 5 bases at V and 8 bases at J, leaving 13 bases unmatched. This CDR3 has 15 amino acids. The CDR3 DNA reads as TGTGCCAGCAGTATCCGGACAGGGAGGGGTGAGGGCTACACCTTC. It specifies CASSIRTGRGEGYTF.

A remark on this clonotype: One end of the junction is discordant with germline, which a read error may explain. In a library made to pick up alpha chains, this beta chain is a stray read with a size that means little. The chain employs TRBV5-1 and TRBJ2-5, with 7 bases matching TRBD2. This CDR3 has 16 residues. Germline V gives CDR1 SGHRS, CDR2 YFSETQ. The CDR3 DNA reads TGCGCCGGCAGCTTGGGGAGCGGGGAGGTCCAAGAGACCCAGTACTTC. This translates into CAGSLGSGEVQETQYF.

About this clonotype: The size of this beta chain means little, since it is a stray read in a library made for alpha chains. This sequence joins TRBV6-1 and TRBJ2-2; D is perhaps TRBD1 (6 bases). The germline V and J ends were trimmed by 11 bases and 3 bases, with 16 bases remaining between them. CDR3 size: 14 residues. Germline loops: CDR1 MNHNS, CDR2 SASEGT. CDR3 coding DNA: TGTGCCGCACAAGCCCGGACAGACACCGGGGAGCTGTTTTTT. Protein sequence: CAAQARTDTGELFF.

Note on this clonotype: With the library built for alpha chains, this beta chain is off target and its frequency is not meaningful. The CDR3 sequence is CASSLSDGYNEQFF. The DNA for the CDR3 is TGTGCCAGCAGCCTAAGTGACGGATACAATGAGCAGTTCTTC. The rearrangement links TRBV4-2 to TRBJ2-1; D gene ambiguous. The V gene lost 4 bases and the J gene lost 4 bases, with 11 bases spanning the gap. The CDR3 loop spans 14 amino acids. The germline CDR1 and CDR2 sequences are LGHNA and YNFKEQ.

A note on this clonotype: The library was designed around alpha chains, so this beta chain is a stray read whose abundance carries little weight. The V call is TRBV20-1, the J call TRBJ2-1, with 13 bases lining up with TRBD2. The ends lost 2 bases at V and 9 bases at J; junction bases unmatched: 7. Per germline, CDR1 DFQATT and CDR2 SNEGSKA (reference sequence). The CDR3 covers 15 residues. CDR3 DNA: TGCAGTGCTAGAACGGGACTAGCGGGGAGGAGTGAGCAGTTCTTC. Its translation is CSARTGLAGRSEQFF.

This clonotype was found a few times. A library made for alpha chains picked up this beta chain off target, so its size means little. This chain uses TRBV7-2 with TRBJ1-1, with D unresolved. Germline loops: CDR1 SGHTA, CDR2 FQGNSA. The V and J ends lost 2 bases and 5 bases respectively, with 12 bases between them. The CDR3 sequence is 14 residues long. CDR3 in DNA: TGTGCCAGCAGCTTACTTCTTCGGGGAACTGAAGCTTTCTTT. The encoded protein is CASSLLLRGTEAFF.